What follows are 16 T cell receptor beta chains derived from one specimen sequenced in a study of Tregs in tolerant kidney transplant recipients. These receptors lack a known antigen. TCRdb keeps only in-frame clones here, not all; method: immunoSEQ multiplex PCR. The sample has 30,000 to 35,000 clones; roughly four fifths are singletons. The sequencing input was Tregs from blood cultured with allogeneic cells. These receptors were collected from a human donor in good health.

Of note for this clone: Relative to the germline gene, one junction end is altered; a read error may explain this. The chain recombines TRBV7-7 with TRBJ2-6, with 10 bases matching TRBD2. The CDR3 is 19 residues long. CDR1 and CDR2 from the germline V gene are SSHAT and FNYEAQ (reference sequence). For the CDR3, the DNA is TGTGCTAGCAGCCCCAATTCGAGCGGGAGGGACTCTGGGGCCAACGTCCTGACTTTC. It is translated as CASSPNSSGRDSGANVLTF. The full variable domain, rest sourced from reference TRBV7-7 and TRBJ2-6, is GAGVSQSPRYKVTKRGQDVTLRCDPISSHATLYWYQQALGQGPEFLTYFNYEAQPDKSGLPSDRFSAERPEGSISTLTIQRTEQRDSAMYRCASSPNSSGRDSGANVLTFGAGSRLTVL.

In DNA form, the CDR3 reads TGTGCCAGCAGCCCCTCCGAAGGAGTGATTTCCTACACCTTC. It yields the protein CASSPSEGVISYTF. The chain uses TRBV7-8 and TRBJ1-2; no clear D. Per germline, CDR1 SGHVS and CDR2 FQNEAQ. The V end was cut by 5 bases, the J end by 10 bases, with 20 bases between. The CDR3 length is 14 residues.

The rearrangement links TRBV2 to TRBJ2-7; D not certain. V was trimmed by 2 bases and J by 3 bases, leaving 11 bases between them. The germline gives CDR1 SNHLY, CDR2 FYNNEI. The CDR3 contains 14 residues. The CDR3 nucleotides are TGTGCCAGCAGTGAAAGGGATGACCTCTACGAGCAGTACTTC. Its translation is CASSERDDLYEQYF.

In its sample, this clone was seen once. The chain combines TRBV7-9 with TRBJ2-3; no clear D gene. Trimming removed 3 bases at V and 0 bases at J, with 4 bases between. CDR1 is SEHNR and CDR2 is FQNEAQ in the germline V gene (reference sequence). The length of the CDR3 is 13 residues. CDR3 sequence: CASSLGSTDTQYF. CDR3 nucleotides: TGTGCCAGCAGCTTGGGCAGCACAGATACGCAGTATTTT.

The V call is TRBV4-2, the J call TRBJ2-6, with unresolved D. This CDR3 contains 17 residues. Germline V lookup: CDR1 LGHNA, CDR2 YNFKEQ. Trimming pared 3 bases from V and 0 bases from J, leaving 12 bases between. The CDR3 is CASSQGNFDSGANVLTF. The DNA of the CDR3 is TGTGCCAGCAGCCAGGGGAATTTCGACTCTGGGGCCAACGTCCTGACTTTC.

The genes are TRBV7-2 and TRBJ2-1, with TRBD2 as a possible D gene (6 bases). V gave up 5 bases and J gave up 3 bases, with 14 bases separating them. Per the germline V gene, CDR1 is SGHTA and CDR2 is FQGNSA. The CDR3 totals 15 residues. CDR3 amino acids: CASSPRRGVYNEQFF. The CDR3 region has the DNA TGTGCCAGCAGCCCCCGGAGGGGAGTCTACAATGAGCAGTTCTTC.

This chain connects TRBV6-5 to TRBJ2-7, with unresolved D. CDR3 length: 15 amino acids. Germline lookup yields CDR1 MNHEY and CDR2 SVGAGI. V shed 0 bases and J shed 3 bases, with 12 bases lying between them. CDR3 in amino acids: CASSYSKAVYYEQYF. CDR3 sequence (DNA): TGTGCCAGCAGTTACTCGAAAGCAGTCTACTACGAGCAGTACTTC.

The chain carries TRBV6-6 and TRBJ2-3; D is unclear. The V end was cut by 2 bases, the J end by 6 bases, with 6 bases between. The CDR3 extends over 12 amino acids. Per the germline V gene, CDR1 is MNHNY and CDR2 is SVGAGI (reference sequence). Here the CDR3 reads CASSYHVDTQYF. In nucleotides, the CDR3 is TGTGCCAGCAGTTACCACGTGGATACGCAGTATTTT.

V gene TRBV7-2 combines with J gene TRBJ2-2; maybe TRBD1 (5 bases). Germline assignment: CDR1 SGHTA and CDR2 FQGNSA. The V and J ends lost 2 bases and 7 bases respectively, with 8 bases between them. The CDR3 spans 13 residues. The CDR3 loop is CASSLRGFGELFF. The CDR3 DNA follows: TGTGCCAGCAGCTTAAGGGGTTTCGGGGAGCTGTTTTTT.

This clone was recorded a few times. CDR3 DNA sequence: TGCGCCAGCAGCTTGGGACTAGCGGCCGATTGGGGCTCGGATACGCAGTATTTT. It yields the protein CASSLGLAADWGSDTQYF. This chain connects TRBV5-1 to TRBJ2-3; 9 bases align to TRBD2. Losses at the gene ends were 0 bases for V and 6 bases for J; bases not matched to a gene: 14. Looked up from germline, CDR1 is SGHRS and CDR2 is YFSETQ. CDR3 length: 18 residues.

This chain links TRBV19 with TRBJ2-2; D is possibly TRBD2 (6 bases). The ends were cut back, 5 bases at V and 6 bases at J, with 19 bases in the middle. Per the germline V gene, CDR1 is LNHDA and CDR2 is SQIVND (reference sequence). The CDR3 runs to 16 residues. The CDR3 DNA is TGTGCCAGTAGTTTCGCCCACGGAGGGCCGGCCGGGGAGCTGTTTTTT. Its protein product is CASSFAHGGPAGELFF.

The rearrangement joins TRBV19 to TRBJ1-5, with D possibly TRBD1 on 5 matching bases. V lost 3 bases to trimming and J lost 2 bases, with 11 bases between them. Germline loops: CDR1 LNHDA, CDR2 SQIVND (reference sequence). The CDR3 runs 15 residues. The CDR3 reads CASSINQGRNQPQHF. DNA for the CDR3: TGTGCCAGTAGTATCAACCAGGGCCGCAATCAGCCCCAGCATTTT.

V gene TRBV6-5 combines with J gene TRBJ2-1; 7 bases are a match to TRBD1. Germline CDR1 is MNHEY and CDR2 is SVGAGI. Trimming cost V 5 bases and J 5 bases; bases outside gene matches: 6. The CDR3 has 14 amino acids. The CDR3 coding sequence is TGTGCCAGCAGTCGGGGACAGCCTAACAATGAGCAGTTCTTC. Residues: CASSRGQPNNEQFF.

The chain couples TRBV30 to TRBJ1-1; a weak D match, TRBD1 (5 bases). The CDR3 length is 13 residues. V lost 0 bases and J lost 2, with 7 bases in between. Looked up from germline, CDR1 is GTSNPN and CDR2 is SVGIG (reference sequence). CDR3 sequence reads: CAWSVGGNTEAFF. As DNA, the CDR3 is TGTGCCTGGAGTGTGGGGGGAAACACTGAAGCTTTCTTT.

The chain joins TRBV18 to TRBJ2-1; D is ambiguous. This CDR3 has 13 amino acids. V was cut by 0 bases and J by 6 bases, with 6 bases left in between. Germline V lookup: CDR1 KGHSH, CDR2 LQKENI. In DNA, the CDR3 is TGTGCCAGCTCACCACCCAAACCCAATGAGCAGTTCTTC. This encodes CASSPPKPNEQFF.

In nucleotides, the CDR3 is TGTGCCAGCAGCGGGGGATTGCGAAACACCATATATTTT. This sequence encodes CASSGGLRNTIYF. The chain is built from TRBV19 and TRBJ1-3, with a possible D match to TRBD1 (5 bases). This CDR3 spans 13 amino acids. V was cut by 9 bases and J by 5 bases, with 14 bases left in between. The V gene's germline CDR1 is LNHDA and CDR2 SQIVND (reference sequence). The variable domain in full, completed from reference TRBV19 and TRBJ1-3, reads DGGITQSPKYLFRKEGQNVTLSCEQNLNHDAMYWYRQDPGQGLRLIYYSQIVNDFQKGDIAEGYSVSREKKESFPLTVTSAQKNPTAFYLCASSGGLRNTIYFGEGSWLTVV.